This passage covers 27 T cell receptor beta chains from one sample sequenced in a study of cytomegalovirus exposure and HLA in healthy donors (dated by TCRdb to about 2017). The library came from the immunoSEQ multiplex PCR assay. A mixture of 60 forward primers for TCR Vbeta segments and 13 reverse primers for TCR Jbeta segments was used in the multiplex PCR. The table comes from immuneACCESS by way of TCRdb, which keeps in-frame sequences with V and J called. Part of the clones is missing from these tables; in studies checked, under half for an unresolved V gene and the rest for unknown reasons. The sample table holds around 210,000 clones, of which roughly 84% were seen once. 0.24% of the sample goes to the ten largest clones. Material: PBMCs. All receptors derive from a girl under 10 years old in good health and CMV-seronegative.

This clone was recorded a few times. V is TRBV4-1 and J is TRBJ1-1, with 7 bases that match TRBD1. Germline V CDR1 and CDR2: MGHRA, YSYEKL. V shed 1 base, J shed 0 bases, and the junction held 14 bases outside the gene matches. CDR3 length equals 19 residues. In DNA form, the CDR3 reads TGCGCCAGCAGCCAAGTGCGTGGGGACAGTGAGAAATTGAACACTGAAGCTTTCTTT. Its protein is CASSQVRGDSEKLNTEAFF.

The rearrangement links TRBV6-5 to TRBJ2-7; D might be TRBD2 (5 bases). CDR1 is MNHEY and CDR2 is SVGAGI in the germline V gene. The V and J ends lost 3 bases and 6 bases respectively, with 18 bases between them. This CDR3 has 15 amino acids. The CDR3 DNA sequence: TGTGCCAGCAGTTATTCTCACTCAGGTCGGGGCGAGCAGTACTTC. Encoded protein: CASSYSHSGRGEQYF.

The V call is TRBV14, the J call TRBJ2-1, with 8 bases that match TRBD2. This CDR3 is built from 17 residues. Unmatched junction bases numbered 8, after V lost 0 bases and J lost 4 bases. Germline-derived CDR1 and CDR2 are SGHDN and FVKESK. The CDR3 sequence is CASSQDLRGGTYNEQFF. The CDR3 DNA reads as TGTGCCAGCAGCCAAGATCTCCGGGGGGGCACGTACAATGAGCAGTTCTTC. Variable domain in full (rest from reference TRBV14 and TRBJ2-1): EAGVTQFPSHSVIEKGQTVTLRCDPISGHDNLYWYRRVMGKEIKFLLHFVKESKQDESGMPNNRFLAERTGGTYSTLKVQPAELEDSGVYFCASSQDLRGGTYNEQFFGPGTRLTVL.

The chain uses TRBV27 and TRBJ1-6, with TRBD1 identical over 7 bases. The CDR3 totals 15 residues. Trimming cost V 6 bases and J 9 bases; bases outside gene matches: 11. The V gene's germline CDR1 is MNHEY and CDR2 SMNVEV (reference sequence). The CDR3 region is CASSHDDRAFSPLHF. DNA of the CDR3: TGTGCCAGCAGCCATGACGACAGGGCCTTTTCACCCCTCCACTTT.

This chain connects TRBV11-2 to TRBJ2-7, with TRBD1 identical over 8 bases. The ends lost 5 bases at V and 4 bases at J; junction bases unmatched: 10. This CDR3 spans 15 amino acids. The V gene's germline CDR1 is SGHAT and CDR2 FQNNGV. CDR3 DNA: TGTGCCAGCAGCCCCGCCAGGGGGCGCGGTTACGAGCAGTACTTC. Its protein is CASSPARGRGYEQYF.

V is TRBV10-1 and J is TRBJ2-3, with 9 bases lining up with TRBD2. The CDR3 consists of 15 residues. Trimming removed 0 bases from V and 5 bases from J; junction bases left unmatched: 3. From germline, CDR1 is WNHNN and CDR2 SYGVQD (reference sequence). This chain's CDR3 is CASSESVAGVDTQYF. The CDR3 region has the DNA TGCGCCAGCAGTGAGTCAGTAGCGGGAGTAGATACGCAGTATTTT.

The CDR3 here is CASSFRGRDYGYTF. The CDR3 DNA sequence: TGTGCCAGCAGTTTCAGGGGGCGGGACTATGGCTACACCTTC. The genes are TRBV27 and TRBJ1-2, with 8 nucleotides matching TRBD1. The CDR3 has 14 residues. The V gene's germline CDR1 is MNHEY and CDR2 SMNVEV (reference sequence). V shed 3 bases, J shed 3 bases, and the junction held 3 bases outside the gene matches.

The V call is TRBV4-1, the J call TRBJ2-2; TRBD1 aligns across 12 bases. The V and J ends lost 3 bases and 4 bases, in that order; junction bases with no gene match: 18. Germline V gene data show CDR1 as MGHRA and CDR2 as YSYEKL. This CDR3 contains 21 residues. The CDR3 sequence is CASSQYPLPGQGAGSTGELFF. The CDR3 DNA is TGCGCCAGCAGCCAGTATCCACTTCCGGGACAGGGGGCAGGTTCCACCGGGGAGCTGTTTTTT.

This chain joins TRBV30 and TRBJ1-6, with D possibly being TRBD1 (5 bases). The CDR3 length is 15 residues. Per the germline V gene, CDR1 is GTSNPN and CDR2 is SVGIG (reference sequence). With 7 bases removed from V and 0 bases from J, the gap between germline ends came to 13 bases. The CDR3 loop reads CASPRDSSYNSPLHF. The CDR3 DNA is TGTGCCTCTCCCAGGGATAGCTCCTATAATTCACCCCTCCACTTT.

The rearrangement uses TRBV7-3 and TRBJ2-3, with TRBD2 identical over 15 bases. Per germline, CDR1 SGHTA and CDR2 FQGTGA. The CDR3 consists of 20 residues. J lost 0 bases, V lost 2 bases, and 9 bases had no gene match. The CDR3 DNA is TGTGCCAGCAGCTTACCCGGACTAGCGGGGGGGGGTCCTAGCACAGATACGCAGTATTTT. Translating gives CASSLPGLAGGGPSTDTQYF.

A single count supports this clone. The CDR3 protein is CASSESVAGSGNTIYF. The CDR3, as DNA: TGTGCCAGCAGTGAAAGCGTTGCAGGGTCGGGAAACACCATATATTTT. This chain links TRBV2 with TRBJ1-3; D possibly corresponds to TRBD1 (5 bases). Germline assignment: CDR1 SNHLY and CDR2 FYNNEI. V was clipped by 2 bases and J by 4 bases, with 15 bases between them. The CDR3 is made up of 16 amino acids.

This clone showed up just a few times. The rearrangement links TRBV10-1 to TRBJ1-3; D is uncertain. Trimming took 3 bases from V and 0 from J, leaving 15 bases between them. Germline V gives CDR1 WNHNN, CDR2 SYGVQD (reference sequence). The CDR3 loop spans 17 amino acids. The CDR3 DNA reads TGCGCCAGCAGTGAATTGGGCCATCTGGCCTCTGGAAACACCATATATTTT. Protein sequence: CASSELGHLASGNTIYF.

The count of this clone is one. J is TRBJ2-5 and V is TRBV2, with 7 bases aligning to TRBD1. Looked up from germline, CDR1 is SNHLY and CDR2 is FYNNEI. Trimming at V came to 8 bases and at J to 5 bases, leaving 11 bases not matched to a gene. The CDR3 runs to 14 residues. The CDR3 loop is CASVVGGGWETQYF. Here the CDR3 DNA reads TGTGCCAGCGTAGTAGGGGGCGGGTGGGAGACCCAGTACTTC.

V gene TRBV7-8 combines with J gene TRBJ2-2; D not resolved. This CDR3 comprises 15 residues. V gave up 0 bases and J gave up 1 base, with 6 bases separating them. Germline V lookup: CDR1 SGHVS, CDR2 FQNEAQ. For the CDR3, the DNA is TGTGCCAGCAGCTTAGCCTCGGTGAACACCGGGGAGCTGTTTTTT. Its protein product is CASSLASVNTGELFF.

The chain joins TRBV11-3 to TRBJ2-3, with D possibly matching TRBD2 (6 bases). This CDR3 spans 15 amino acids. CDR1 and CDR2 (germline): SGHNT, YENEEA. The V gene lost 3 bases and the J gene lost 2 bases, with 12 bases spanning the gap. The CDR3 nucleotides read TGTGCCAGCAGCTTCGGGAGCGGACCCACAGATACGCAGTATTTT. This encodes CASSFGSGPTDTQYF.

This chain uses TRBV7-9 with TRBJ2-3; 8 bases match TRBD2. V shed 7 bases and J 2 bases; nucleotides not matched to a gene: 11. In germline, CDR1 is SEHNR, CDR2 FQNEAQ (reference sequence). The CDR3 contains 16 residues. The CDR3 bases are TGTGCCAGCACCCCTTACGGAGCGGGGGCCACAGATACGCAGTATTTT. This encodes CASTPYGAGATDTQYF.

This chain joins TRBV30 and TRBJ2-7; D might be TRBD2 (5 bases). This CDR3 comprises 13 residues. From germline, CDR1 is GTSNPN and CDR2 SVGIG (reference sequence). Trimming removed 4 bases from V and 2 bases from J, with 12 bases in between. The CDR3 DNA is TGTGCCTGGAATGTAGGAGCGGCCTACGAGCAGTACTTC. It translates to CAWNVGAAYEQYF.

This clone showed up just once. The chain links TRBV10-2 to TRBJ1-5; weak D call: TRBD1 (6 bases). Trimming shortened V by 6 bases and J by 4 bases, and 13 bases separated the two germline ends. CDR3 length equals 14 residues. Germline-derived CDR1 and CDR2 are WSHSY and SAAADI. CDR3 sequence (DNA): TGCGCCAGCAGGCCAGGGGCCGATAATCAGCCCCAGCATTTT. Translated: CASRPGADNQPQHF.

The CDR3 bases are TGTGCCAGCAGCTTAGTCGCGGGGGGGGGCCGAGACAATGAGCAGTTCTTC. The encoded protein is CASSLVAGGGRDNEQFF. V usage is TRBV7-9 and J usage is TRBJ2-1; 9 positions agree with TRBD2. The V segment lost 1 base and the J segment 5 bases; nucleotides outside the gene matches: 9. The CDR3 runs 17 residues. Germline V lookup: CDR1 SEHNR, CDR2 FQNEAQ (reference sequence).

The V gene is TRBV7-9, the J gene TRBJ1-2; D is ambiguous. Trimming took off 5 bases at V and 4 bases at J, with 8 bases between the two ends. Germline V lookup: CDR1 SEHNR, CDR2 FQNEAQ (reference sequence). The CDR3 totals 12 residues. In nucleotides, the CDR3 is TGTGCCAGCAGCCAGTCTGGCTATGGCTACACCTTC. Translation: CASSQSGYGYTF.

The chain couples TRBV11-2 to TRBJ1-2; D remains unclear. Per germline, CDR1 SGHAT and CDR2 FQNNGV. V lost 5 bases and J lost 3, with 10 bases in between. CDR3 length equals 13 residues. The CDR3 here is CASSLNKYYGYTF. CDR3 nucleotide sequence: TGTGCCAGCAGCCTCAACAAATACTATGGCTACACCTTC.

The CDR3 region has the DNA TGCGCCGCACCCCAGAGGCTGGCCCTTAGTCGTGGCTACACCTTC. Residues: CAAPQRLALSRGYTF. This chain connects TRBV10-1 to TRBJ1-2, with D hard to call. The germline gives CDR1 WNHNN, CDR2 SYGVQD (reference sequence). Trimming left V 11 bases short and J 7 bases short, with 26 bases between. The CDR3 covers 15 residues.

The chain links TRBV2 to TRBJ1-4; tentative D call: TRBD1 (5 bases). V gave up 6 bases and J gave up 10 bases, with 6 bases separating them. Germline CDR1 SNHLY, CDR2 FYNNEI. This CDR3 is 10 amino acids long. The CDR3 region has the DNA TGTGCCAGCAGGGGGGGAAAACTGTTTTTT. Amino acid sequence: CASRGGKLFF. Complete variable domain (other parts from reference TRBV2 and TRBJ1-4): EPEVTQTPSHQVTQMGQEVILRCVPISNHLYFYWYRQILGQKVEFLVSFYNNEISEKSEIFDDQFSVERPDGSNFTLKIRSTKLEDSAMYFCASRGGKLFFGSGTQLSVL.

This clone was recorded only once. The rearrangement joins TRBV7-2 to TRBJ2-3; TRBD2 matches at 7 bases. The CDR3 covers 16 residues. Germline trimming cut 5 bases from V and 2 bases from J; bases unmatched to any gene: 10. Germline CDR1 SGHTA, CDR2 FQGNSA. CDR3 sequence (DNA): TGTGCCAGCAGCCCCTTCTCAGCGGGGCTCACAGATACGCAGTATTTT. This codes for CASSPFSAGLTDTQYF.

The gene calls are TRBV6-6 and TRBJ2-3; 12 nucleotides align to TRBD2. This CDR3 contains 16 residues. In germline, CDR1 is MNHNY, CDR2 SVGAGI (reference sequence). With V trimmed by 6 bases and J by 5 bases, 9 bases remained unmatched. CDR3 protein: CASSLQLAGGGDTQYF. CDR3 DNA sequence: TGTGCCAGCAGCCTCCAACTAGCGGGGGGCGGAGATACGCAGTATTTT.

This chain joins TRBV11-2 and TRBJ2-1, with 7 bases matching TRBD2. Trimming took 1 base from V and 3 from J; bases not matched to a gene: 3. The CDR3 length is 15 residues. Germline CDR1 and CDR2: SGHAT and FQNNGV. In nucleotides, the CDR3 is TGTGCCAGCAGCTTAGCACGGGAGGACTACAATGAGCAGTTCTTC. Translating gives CASSLAREDYNEQFF.

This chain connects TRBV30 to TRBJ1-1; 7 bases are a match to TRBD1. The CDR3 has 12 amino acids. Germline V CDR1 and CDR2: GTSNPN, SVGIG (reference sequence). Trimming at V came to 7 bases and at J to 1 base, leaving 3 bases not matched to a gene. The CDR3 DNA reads TGTGCCTCAGACAGGGCGAACACTGAAGCTTTCTTT. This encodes CASDRANTEAFF.